A single sample gave rise to the 26 T cell receptor beta chains below, sequenced in a study of T cell changes during pregnancy in multiple sclerosis. Assay used: immunoSEQ multiplex PCR; TCRdb lists only in-frame clones, some missing. Among 50,000 or so clones listed, 91% were seen once. The starting material was CD8+ T cells from peripheral blood mononuclear cells, obtained after pregnancy. Receptor source: a female donor with multiple sclerosis, enrolled in a pregnancy study.

This chain links TRBV6-4 with TRBJ2-2; tentatively, D is TRBD1 (5 bases). The ends were cut back, 2 bases at V and 5 bases at J, with 9 bases in the middle. CDR3 size: 14 residues. Per germline, CDR1 MRHNA and CDR2 SNTAGT. DNA for the CDR3: TGTGCCAGCAGTGACAGGGGTGGGACCGGGGAGCTGTTTTTT. Translating gives CASSDRGGTGELFF.

The gene calls are TRBV7-8 and TRBJ1-4; the match to TRBD1 covers 7 bases. Germline V gene sequence: CDR1 SGHVS, CDR2 FQNEAQ. Trimming took 5 bases from V and 0 from J; bases not matched to a gene: 9. CDR3 length: 17 residues. Here the CDR3 reads CASSPGTVVATNEKLFF. The CDR3 DNA follows: TGTGCCAGCAGCCCCGGGACAGTCGTTGCAACTAATGAAAAACTGTTTTTT.

The rearrangement joins TRBV29-1 to TRBJ1-2; D perhaps matches TRBD1 (6 bases). V lost 6 bases, J lost 0 bases, and 11 bases lay in between. This CDR3 is built from 13 residues. The V gene's germline CDR1 is SQVTM and CDR2 ANQGSEA. The DNA for the CDR3 is TGCAGCGTAAGACAGGTTACTAACTATGGCTACACCTTC. Encoded protein: CSVRQVTNYGYTF. The entire variable domain, with the rest obtained from reference TRBV29-1 and TRBJ1-2, is as follows: SAVISQKPSRDICQRGTSLTIQCQVDSQVTMMFWYRQQPGQSLTLIATANQGSEATYESGFVIDKFPISRPNLTFSTLTVSNMSPEDSSIYLCSVRQVTNYGYTFGSGTRLTVV.

The chain has TRBV6-1 and TRBJ2-7, with 8 bases fitting TRBD1. J gave up 0 bases and V 6 bases, and 13 bases lay outside the gene matches. The CDR3 has 17 amino acids. Germline CDR1 reads MNHNS; CDR2 reads SASEGT. DNA of the CDR3: TGTGCCAGCAGGGAATTCCTCGGGACAGGCCTCTCCTACGAGCAGTACTTC. Amino acids: CASREFLGTGLSYEQYF.

This sequence joins TRBV19 and TRBJ1-5; D call uncertain. Germline V gene sequence: CDR1 LNHDA, CDR2 SQIVND (reference sequence). V lost 3 bases, J lost 8 bases, and 23 bases lay in between. The CDR3 is made up of 17 amino acids. Here the CDR3 reads CASSIMVGRYILEPQHF. CDR3 DNA: TGTGCCAGTAGTATTATGGTCGGCAGGTACATCTTAGAGCCCCAGCATTTT.

The chain employs TRBV7-6 and TRBJ2-7, with 12 bases aligning to TRBD2. Germline V gene sequence: CDR1 SGHVS, CDR2 FNYEAQ. This CDR3 comprises 17 residues. V dropped 5 bases and J dropped 5; count of bases not matched to a gene: 13. CDR3 sequence reads: CASSPRTSGEFLNEQYF. CDR3 coding DNA: TGTGCCAGCAGCCCCCGGACTAGCGGGGAATTCCTCAACGAGCAGTACTTC.

This clone appeared a single time. V and J are TRBV9 and TRBJ2-3; 7 nucleotides agree with TRBD1. There are 18 residues in the CDR3. The V gene's germline CDR1 is SGDLS and CDR2 YYNGEE. Germline trimming cut 0 bases from V and 0 bases from J; bases unmatched to any gene: 10. CDR3 in DNA: TGTGCCAGCAGCGTAGCGAAGGACAGGCTCATTAGCACAGATACGCAGTATTTT. Amino acids: CASSVAKDRLISTDTQYF.

The V gene is TRBV13, the J gene TRBJ1-2, with a weak D call TRBD1 (5 bases). Germline CDR1 PRHDT, CDR2 FYEKMQ (reference sequence). Trimming pared 0 bases from V and 4 bases from J, leaving 15 bases between. The CDR3 loop spans 16 amino acids. The CDR3 bases are TGTGCCAGCAGCTTAGGCCTGACAGATAGCCTCTATGGCTACACCTTC. Encoded protein: CASSLGLTDSLYGYTF. Together with reference TRBV13 and TRBJ1-2, the CDR3 gives the full variable domain: AAGVIQSPRHLIKEKRETATLKCYPIPRHDTVYWYQQGPGQDPQFLISFYEKMQSDKGSIPDRFSAQQFSDYHSELNMSSLELGDSALYFCASSLGLTDSLYGYTFGSGTRLTVV.

The rearrangement joins TRBV15 to TRBJ1-1; D is undetermined. This CDR3 region has 14 residues. Germline-derived CDR1 and CDR2 are LNHNV and YYDKDF (reference sequence). V lost 0 bases and J lost 6, with 11 bases in between. Written as DNA, the CDR3 is TGTGCCACCAGCAGAGAGCACGACGGGGCTGAAGCTTTCTTT. This codes for CATSREHDGAEAFF.

The chain recombines TRBV5-1 with TRBJ2-1, with a possible D match to TRBD1 (5 bases). Germline-derived CDR1 and CDR2 are SGHRS and YFSETQ. The CDR3 has 16 residues. The ends were cut back, 3 bases at V and 6 bases at J, with 19 bases in the middle. Here the CDR3 DNA reads TGCGCCAGCAGCTCAGACGACAGCTTTCGGGTCAATGAGCAGTTCTTC. Its protein is CASSSDDSFRVNEQFF.

V usage is TRBV25-1 and J usage is TRBJ2-5; 12 bases are shared with TRBD1. V shed 5 bases and J 5 bases; nucleotides not matched to a gene: 6. CDR1 is MGHDK, CDR2 SYGVNS, per germline. CDR3 length equals 15 residues. Written as DNA, the CDR3 is TGTGCCAGCAGTTCCCCCGGGACAGGGGGCGAGACCCAGTACTTC. Amino acid sequence: CASSSPGTGGETQYF.

The J gene is TRBJ1-4, the V gene TRBV5-8, with a weak D call TRBD1 (5 bases). Germline CDR1 reads SGHTS; CDR2 reads YDEGEE. The CDR3 totals 17 residues. Between the trimmed V and J ends, which lost 5 bases and 7 bases, there was a span of 24 bases. The CDR3 spells CASRIPDRTTYSEKLFF. The CDR3 nucleotides are TGTGCCAGCAGAATTCCCGACCGGACAACATATAGTGAAAAACTGTTTTTT.

The rearrangement links TRBV2 to TRBJ2-3; 9 nucleotides agree with TRBD1. Trimming removed 6 bases from V and 1 base from J; junction bases left unmatched: 2. Germline CDR1 is SNHLY and CDR2 is FYNNEI. The CDR3 sequence is 14 residues long. CDR3 bases: TGTGCCAGCAGCCGGACAGGGGGCACAGATACGCAGTATTTT. This codes for CASSRTGGTDTQYF.

CDR3 amino acids: CASSVQGFTEAFF. The CDR3 bases are TGTGCCAGCAGTGTACAGGGGTTCACTGAAGCTTTCTTT. The rearrangement uses TRBV27 and TRBJ1-1; 7 bases match TRBD1. CDR3 length: 13 residues. The germline V gene has CDR1 MNHEY and CDR2 SMNVEV (reference sequence). V shed 5 bases, J shed 4 bases, and the junction held 4 bases outside the gene matches.

The chain has TRBV15 and TRBJ1-4, with D possibly TRBD1 on 5 matching bases. Trimming removed 5 bases at V and 8 bases at J, with 9 bases between. CDR3 length equals 12 residues. Germline lookup yields CDR1 LNHNV and CDR2 YYDKDF (reference sequence). CDR3 loop: CATSRGGEKLFF. CDR3 DNA sequence: TGTGCCACCAGCCGGGGGGGGGAAAAACTGTTTTTT.

This chain connects TRBV5-1 to TRBJ2-7, with 7 positions matching TRBD1. CDR3 size: 17 residues. Germline V gene data show CDR1 as SGHRS and CDR2 as YFSETQ. Trimming took 2 bases from V and 0 from J; bases not matched to a gene: 11. DNA of the CDR3: TGCGCCAGCAGCTTTTTTACGACAGGGACGAGCTCCTACGAGCAGTACTTC. It codes for CASSFFTTGTSSYEQYF.

This rearrangement joins TRBV27 to TRBJ2-3; 8 bases are a match to TRBD1. Germline trimming cut 4 bases from V and 4 bases from J; bases unmatched to any gene: 10. From germline, CDR1 is MNHEY and CDR2 SMNVEV (reference sequence). This CDR3 has 16 amino acids. CDR3 in amino acids: CASSSTGAGLSDTQYF. DNA of the CDR3: TGTGCCAGCAGTTCGACAGGGGCCGGACTATCAGATACGCAGTATTTT.

The rearrangement links TRBV2 to TRBJ2-3, with 7 bases aligning to TRBD2. Germline V gene data show CDR1 as SNHLY and CDR2 as FYNNEI. Unmatched junction bases numbered 4, after V lost 4 bases and J lost 3 bases. The CDR3 sequence is 14 residues long. The CDR3 DNA follows: TGTGCCAGCAGTGGGGGGGGAGAAACAGATACGCAGTATTTT. It codes for CASSGGGETDTQYF.

This chain joins TRBV6-5 and TRBJ1-5; D is possibly TRBD1 (6 bases). CDR1 and CDR2 from the germline V gene are MNHEY and SVGAGI. CDR3 length: 16 amino acids. V lost 0 bases and J lost 6, with 15 bases in between. CDR3 region: CASSYSKGVPGQPQHF. Here the CDR3 DNA reads TGTGCCAGCAGTTACTCGAAGGGGGTTCCAGGTCAGCCCCAGCATTTT.

The J gene is TRBJ2-5, the V gene TRBV7-9, with D unclear. The CDR3 extends over 11 amino acids. V lost 5 bases and J lost 4, with 5 bases in between. Germline V gene data show CDR1 as SEHNR and CDR2 as FQNEAQ (reference sequence). The CDR3 is CASSAGETQYF. The CDR3 bases are TGTGCCAGCAGCGCCGGAGAGACCCAGTACTTC.

This clone came up once. The chain joins TRBV14 to TRBJ2-4; tentative D call: TRBD2 (6 bases). CDR1 is SGHDN, CDR2 FVKESK, per germline. CDR3 length: 15 residues. Trimming removed 3 bases from V and 5 bases from J, with 14 bases in between. For the CDR3, the DNA is TGTGCCAGCAGCCATCCCACCGCGGGACAAAACATTCAGTACTTC. It translates to CASSHPTAGQNIQYF.

The chain couples TRBV30 to TRBJ2-1; D call uncertain. The CDR3 runs to 13 residues. Per the germline V gene, CDR1 is GTSNPN and CDR2 is SVGIG (reference sequence). Trimming took off 6 bases at V and 0 bases at J, with 9 bases between the two ends. Here the CDR3 DNA reads TGTGCCTGTCCAAATAGCTCCTACAATGAGCAGTTCTTC. Protein product: CACPNSSYNEQFF.

The V call is TRBV6-6, the J call TRBJ1-2; D not resolved. The V end was cut by 2 bases, the J end by 2 bases, with 9 bases between. This CDR3 spans 14 amino acids. CDR1 and CDR2 from the germline V gene are MNHNY and SVGAGI (reference sequence). The CDR3 spells CASSYETTNYGYTF. The CDR3 region has the DNA TGTGCCAGCAGTTACGAAACTACGAACTATGGCTACACCTTC.

V gene TRBV7-8 combines with J gene TRBJ2-7, with D possibly being TRBD1 (5 bases). CDR1 is SGHVS, CDR2 FQNEAQ, per germline. This CDR3 is built from 15 residues. V lost 5 bases and J lost 3, with 17 bases in between. CDR3 DNA: TGTGCCAGCAGCCCCGAAAGGGGCGACGGCTACGAGCAGTACTTC. Translation gives CASSPERGDGYEQYF.

The chain uses TRBV25-1 and TRBJ2-1; possibly TRBD1 for D (6 bases). Trimming pared 5 bases from V and 6 bases from J, leaving 14 bases between. The CDR3 totals 14 residues. Looked up from germline, CDR1 is MGHDK and CDR2 is SYGVNS. The CDR3 DNA follows: TGTGCCAGCAGTAGCTATACAGGGAGCAATGAGCAGTTCTTC. Amino acid sequence: CASSSYTGSNEQFF.

This chain uses TRBV7-6 with TRBJ2-2; 13 positions match TRBD2. The CDR3 is 17 residues long. Germline V gene sequence: CDR1 SGHVS, CDR2 FNYEAQ. J gave up 1 base and V 2 bases, and 1 base lay outside the gene matches. CDR3 loop: CASSLTSGGVNTGELFF. CDR3 nucleotide sequence: TGTGCCAGCAGCTTAACTAGCGGGGGGGTGAACACCGGGGAGCTGTTTTTT. The full variable domain, completed using reference TRBV7-6 and TRBJ2-2, is GAGVSQSPRYKVTKRGQDVALRCDPISGHVSLYWYRQALGQGPEFLTYFNYEAQQDKSGLPNDRFSAERPEGSISTLTIQRTEQRDSAMYRCASSLTSGGVNTGELFFGEGSRLTVL.